These 18 T cell receptor beta chains were sequenced from one sample in a study of yellow fever vaccine responses in identical twins. Each CDR3 protein is one row after TCRdb ran MiXCR on the RT-PCR reads. The sample has 30,000 to 35,000 distinct CDR3 sequences; roughly three fifths are singletons. Sequencing was performed on T cells from blood (PBMCs), unsorted or a sorted subset (not recorded which), taken before or after yellow fever vaccination (not recorded which). The receptor set was obtained from a woman aged 18-29 years who received the yellow fever vaccine.

The CDR3 region is CASNIPGVRELFF. Written as DNA, the CDR3 is TGTGCCAGCAACATTCCGGGGGTCCGGGAGCTGTTTTTT. The chain carries TRBV7-9 and TRBJ2-2, with a possible D match to TRBD2 (6 bases). This CDR3 contains 13 residues. Trimming pared 7 bases from V and 9 bases from J, leaving 15 bases between. Germline loops: CDR1 SEHNR, CDR2 FQNEAQ (reference sequence).

V usage is TRBV5-4 and J usage is TRBJ2-7; possibly TRBD2 for D (6 bases). Germline lookup yields CDR1 SGHNT and CDR2 YYREEE (reference sequence). V shed 2 bases and J shed 2 bases, with 20 bases lying between them. This CDR3 comprises 17 residues. The chain's CDR3 is CASSFGLGGGKPYEQYV. The CDR3 DNA is TGTGCCAGCAGCTTTGGTTTGGGAGGAGGGAAACCCTACGAGCAGTACGTC.

This clonotype occurred once. V and J are TRBV24-1 and TRBJ2-1, with D hard to call. V gave up 1 base and J gave up 5 bases, with 11 bases separating them. Germline lookup yields CDR1 KGHDR and CDR2 SFDVKD. The CDR3 is 15 amino acids. CDR3 amino acids: CATSDFNSPDNEQFF. In DNA form, the CDR3 reads TGTGCCACCAGTGATTTTAATTCCCCTGACAATGAGCAGTTCTTC.

This chain links TRBV5-1 with TRBJ1-6; maybe TRBD1 (6 bases). CDR1 SGHRS and CDR2 YFSETQ come from the germline V gene. V was shortened by 4 bases and J by 6 bases, with 14 bases between the two germline ends. This CDR3 is 15 amino acids long. CDR3 in DNA: TGCGCCAGCAGCGCCACACAGGGAGGTAATTCACCCCTCCACTTT. This codes for CASSATQGGNSPLHF. The variable domain in full, with the rest retrieved from reference TRBV5-1 and TRBJ1-6, is KAGVTQTPRYLIKTRGQQVTLSCSPISGHRSVSWYQQTPGQGLQFLFEYFSETQRNKGNFPGRFSGRQFSNSRSEMNVSTLELGDSALYLCASSATQGGNSPLHFGNGTRLTVT.

The rearrangement uses TRBV18 and TRBJ2-1; D is unclear. The V end was cut by 0 bases, the J end by 5 bases, with 14 bases between. In germline, CDR1 is KGHSH, CDR2 LQKENI. The CDR3 has 16 residues. The CDR3 sequence is CASSPPRPTPNNEQFF. DNA of the CDR3: TGTGCCAGCTCACCACCCCGTCCGACTCCTAACAATGAGCAGTTCTTC.

V usage is TRBV20-1 and J usage is TRBJ1-5, with D perhaps TRBD1 (6 bases). The CDR3 totals 13 residues. Germline CDR1 and CDR2: DFQATT and SNEGSKA (reference sequence). The germline V and J ends were trimmed by 4 bases and 5 bases, with 12 bases remaining between them. CDR3 sequence: CSAKRGADQPQHF. The CDR3, as DNA: TGCAGTGCTAAGCGGGGGGCGGATCAGCCCCAGCATTTT.

The V gene is TRBV5-1, the J gene TRBJ2-7; D uncertain. Deletions cut 0 bases from V and 2 bases from J, with 12 bases between. The CDR3 has 15 residues. CDR1 SGHRS and CDR2 YFSETQ come from the germline V gene. The CDR3 nucleotides read TGCGCCAGCAGCTTGGAGGGCGGATCCACCTACGAGCAGTACTTC. Its translation: CASSLEGGSTYEQYF.

The chain links TRBV12-3 or TRBV12-4 to TRBJ2-5; D unresolved. The V end was cut by 6 bases, the J end by 5 bases, with 19 bases between. This CDR3 has 15 residues. The CDR3 region has the DNA TGTGCCAGCAGCCTCGTGGTAGGGCCCGGGGAGACCCAGTACTTC. The encoded protein is CASSLVVGPGETQYF.

The chain links TRBV10-3 to TRBJ2-2; 10 nucleotides agree with TRBD2. Germline CDR1 reads ENHRY; CDR2 reads SYGVKD. This CDR3 is built from 14 residues. Losses at the gene ends were 6 bases for V and 4 bases for J; bases not matched to a gene: 2. The DNA for the CDR3 is TGTGCCATCAGGGGGACTAGCGTCACCGGGGAGCTGTTTTTT. Protein product: CAIRGTSVTGELFF.

This chain's CDR3 is CANSSGIGTDTQYF. The CDR3 coding sequence is TGTGCCAACTCGAGCGGGATTGGCACAGATACGCAGTATTTT. The chain carries TRBV2 and TRBJ2-3; 7 bases line up with TRBD2. The CDR3 runs 14 residues. Germline values: CDR1 SNHLY, CDR2 FYNNEI. With V trimmed by 10 bases and J by 1 base, 8 bases remained unmatched.

The CDR3 DNA reads as TGTGCCAGCAGCTGGGGCGGGACAGGTTATCATAGAGGGATTCAGTACTTC. It codes for CASSWGGTGYHRGIQYF. This sequence joins TRBV7-6 and TRBJ2-4; 8 nucleotides match TRBD1. In germline, CDR1 is SGHVS, CDR2 FNYEAQ. Losses at the gene ends were 4 bases for V and 10 bases for J; bases not matched to a gene: 18. The CDR3 consists of 17 residues.

The chain has TRBV6-1 and TRBJ2-2, with 10 bases that match TRBD2. Germline V gene data show CDR1 as MNHNS and CDR2 as SASEGT. CDR3 length: 17 amino acids. Trimming removed 5 bases from V and 4 bases from J; junction bases left unmatched: 10. CDR3 sequence reads: CASSTLAGGRGTGELFF. The CDR3 DNA follows: TGTGCCAGCAGTACATTAGCGGGGGGACGCGGCACCGGGGAGCTGTTTTTT.

The chain uses TRBV13 and TRBJ2-7, with a weak D call TRBD2 (6 bases). Looked up from germline, CDR1 is PRHDT and CDR2 is FYEKMQ (reference sequence). Trimming shortened V by 5 bases and J by 2 bases, and 13 bases separated the two germline ends. This CDR3 has 14 residues. The CDR3 loop is CASSHRDFPYEQYF. In nucleotides, the CDR3 is TGTGCCAGCAGCCACCGGGACTTCCCCTACGAGCAGTACTTC. The full variable domain, completed using reference TRBV13 and TRBJ2-7, is AAGVIQSPRHLIKEKRETATLKCYPIPRHDTVYWYQQGPGQDPQFLISFYEKMQSDKGSIPDRFSAQQFSDYHSELNMSSLELGDSALYFCASSHRDFPYEQYFGPGTRLTVT.

CDR3 sequence (DNA): TGTGCCAGCAGTCGCAATGGGGCCTATAATTCACCCCTCCACTTT. Residues: CASSRNGAYNSPLHF. The chain recombines TRBV2 with TRBJ1-6, with D uncertain. The CDR3 is 15 amino acids. Germline CDR1 reads SNHLY; CDR2 reads FYNNEI. Deletions cut 5 bases from V and 2 bases from J, with 10 bases between.

This clonotype has only one observation. This sequence joins TRBV4-2 and TRBJ2-1, with 11 bases identical to TRBD2. The CDR3 has 18 amino acids. Per the germline V gene, CDR1 is LGHNA and CDR2 is YNFKEQ. With V trimmed by 0 bases and J by 4 bases, 8 bases remained unmatched. CDR3 residues: CASSQEGLTSGEYNEQFF. Written as DNA, the CDR3 is TGTGCCAGCAGCCAAGAGGGCCTGACTAGCGGGGAATACAATGAGCAGTTCTTC.

The chain has TRBV5-4 and TRBJ2-1; D might be TRBD1 (7 bases). CDR1 SGHNT and CDR2 YYREEE come from the germline V gene (reference sequence). The CDR3 runs 14 residues. V was pared by 0 bases and J by 9 bases, with 13 bases between. Here the CDR3 DNA reads TGTGCCAGCAGCTTGGGGCAGGGGGGAGGTGAGCAGTTCTTC. Translated: CASSLGQGGGEQFF.

This clonotype was counted a few times. The J gene is TRBJ1-3, the V gene TRBV18; D is possibly TRBD1 (6 bases). Looked up from germline, CDR1 is KGHSH and CDR2 is LQKENI. Deletions cut 0 bases from V and 1 base from J, with 7 bases between. The CDR3 has 15 amino acids. In DNA form, the CDR3 reads TGTGCCAGCTCACCACCGGGGACATCTGGAAACACCATATATTTT. Protein: CASSPPGTSGNTIYF.

This clonotype has a handful of counts. Sequence at one end of the junction differs from germline and may be a read error. The V call is TRBV6-2 or TRBV6-3, the J call TRBJ2-1; either TRBD1 or TRBD2 may fit D (5 bases each). Germline V gives CDR1 MNHEY, CDR2 SVGEGT. This CDR3 comprises 16 residues. The CDR3 bases are TGTGCCAGCAGATACTCCGGGACGGTGGTTTACAATGAGCAGTTCTTC. Protein: CASRYSGTVVYNEQFF.